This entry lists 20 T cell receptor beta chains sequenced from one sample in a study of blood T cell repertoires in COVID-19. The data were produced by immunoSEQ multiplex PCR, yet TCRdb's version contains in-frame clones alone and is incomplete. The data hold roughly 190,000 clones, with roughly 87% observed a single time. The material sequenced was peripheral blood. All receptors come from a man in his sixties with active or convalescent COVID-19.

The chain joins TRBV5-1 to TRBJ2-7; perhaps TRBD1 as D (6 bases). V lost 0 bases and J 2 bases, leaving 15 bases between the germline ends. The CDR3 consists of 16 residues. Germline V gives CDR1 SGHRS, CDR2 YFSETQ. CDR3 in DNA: TGCGCCAGCAGCTTGGCCTCGTCCGCAGGGGCCTACGAGCAGTACTTC. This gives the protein CASSLASSAGAYEQYF. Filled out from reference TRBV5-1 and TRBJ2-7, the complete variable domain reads KAGVTQTPRYLIKTRGQQVTLSCSPISGHRSVSWYQQTPGQGLQFLFEYFSETQRNKGNFPGRFSGRQFSNSRSEMNVSTLELGDSALYLCASSLASSAGAYEQYFGPGTRLTVT.

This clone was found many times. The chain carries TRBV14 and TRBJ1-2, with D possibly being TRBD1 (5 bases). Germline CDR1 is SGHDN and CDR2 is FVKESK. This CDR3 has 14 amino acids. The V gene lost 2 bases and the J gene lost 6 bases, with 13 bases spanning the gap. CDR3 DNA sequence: TGTGCCAGCAGCCAAAGCAGGGAAGGGAATGGCTACACCTTC. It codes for CASSQSREGNGYTF. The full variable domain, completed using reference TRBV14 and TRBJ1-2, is EAGVTQFPSHSVIEKGQTVTLRCDPISGHDNLYWYRRVMGKEIKFLLHFVKESKQDESGMPNNRFLAERTGGTYSTLKVQPAELEDSGVYFCASSQSREGNGYTFGSGTRLTVV.

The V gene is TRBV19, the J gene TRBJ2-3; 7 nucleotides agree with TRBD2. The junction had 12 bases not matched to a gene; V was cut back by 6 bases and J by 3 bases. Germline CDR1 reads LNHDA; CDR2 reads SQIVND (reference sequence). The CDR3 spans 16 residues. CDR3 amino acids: CASRPPSGGETDTQYF. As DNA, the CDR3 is TGTGCCAGTAGGCCCCCTTCTGGGGGGGAGACAGATACGCAGTATTTT.

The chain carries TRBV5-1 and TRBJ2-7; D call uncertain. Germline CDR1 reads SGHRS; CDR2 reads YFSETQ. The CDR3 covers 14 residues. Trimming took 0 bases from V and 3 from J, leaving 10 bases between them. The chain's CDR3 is CASSLGSGNYEQYF. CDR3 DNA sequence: TGCGCCAGCAGCTTGGGGTCAGGAAACTACGAGCAGTACTTC.

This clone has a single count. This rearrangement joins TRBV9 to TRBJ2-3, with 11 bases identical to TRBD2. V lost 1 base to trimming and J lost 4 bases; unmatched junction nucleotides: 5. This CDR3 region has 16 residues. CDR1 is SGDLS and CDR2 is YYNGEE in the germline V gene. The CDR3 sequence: CASSVSPSGGSDTQYF. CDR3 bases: TGTGCCAGCAGCGTAAGTCCTAGCGGGGGGTCAGATACGCAGTATTTT.

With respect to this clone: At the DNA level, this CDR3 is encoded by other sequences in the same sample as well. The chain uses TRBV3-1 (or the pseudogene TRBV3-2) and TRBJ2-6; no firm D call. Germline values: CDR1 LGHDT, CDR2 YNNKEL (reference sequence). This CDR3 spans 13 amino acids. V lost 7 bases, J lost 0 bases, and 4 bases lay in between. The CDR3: CASTSSGANVLTF. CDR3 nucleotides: TGTGCCAGCACGAGCTCTGGGGCCAACGTCCTGACTTTC.

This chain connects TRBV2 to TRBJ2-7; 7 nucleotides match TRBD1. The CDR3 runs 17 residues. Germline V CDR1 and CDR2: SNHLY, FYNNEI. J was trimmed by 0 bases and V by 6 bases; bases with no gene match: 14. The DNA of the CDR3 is TGTGCCAGCAGGCTTAACCTTGGGACAGCCTTCTCCTACGAGCAGTACTTC. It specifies CASRLNLGTAFSYEQYF. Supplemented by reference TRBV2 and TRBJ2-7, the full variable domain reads EPEVTQTPSHQVTQMGQEVILRCVPISNHLYFYWYRQILGQKVEFLVSFYNNEISEKSEIFDDQFSVERPDGSNFTLKIRSTKLEDSAMYFCASRLNLGTAFSYEQYFGPGTRLTVT.

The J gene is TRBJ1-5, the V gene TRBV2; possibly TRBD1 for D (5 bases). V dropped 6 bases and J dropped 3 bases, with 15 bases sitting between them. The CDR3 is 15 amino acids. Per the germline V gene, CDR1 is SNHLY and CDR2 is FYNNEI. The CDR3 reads CASSPAGTINQPQHF. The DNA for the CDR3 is TGTGCCAGCAGCCCGGCAGGGACTATCAATCAGCCCCAGCATTTT. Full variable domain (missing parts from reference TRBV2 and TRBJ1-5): EPEVTQTPSHQVTQMGQEVILRCVPISNHLYFYWYRQILGQKVEFLVSFYNNEISEKSEIFDDQFSVERPDGSNFTLKIRSTKLEDSAMYFCASSPAGTINQPQHFGDGTRLSIL.

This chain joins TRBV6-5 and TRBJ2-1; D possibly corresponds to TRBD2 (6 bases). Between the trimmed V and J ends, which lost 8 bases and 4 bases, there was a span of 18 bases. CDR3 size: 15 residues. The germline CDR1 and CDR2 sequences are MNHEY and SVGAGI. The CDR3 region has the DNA TGTGCCAGCCAGGACCTTGGAGGGCCATACAATGAGCAGTTCTTC. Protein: CASQDLGGPYNEQFF.

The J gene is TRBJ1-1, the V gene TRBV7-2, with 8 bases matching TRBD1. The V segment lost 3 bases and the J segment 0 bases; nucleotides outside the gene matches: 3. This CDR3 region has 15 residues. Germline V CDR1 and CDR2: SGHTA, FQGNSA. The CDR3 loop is CASSFPGQVNTEAFF. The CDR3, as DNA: TGTGCCAGCAGCTTTCCGGGACAGGTGAACACTGAAGCTTTCTTT.

CDR3 region: CASSINDREQYF. In DNA, the CDR3 is TGCGCCAGCAGCATAAATGACAGGGAGCAGTACTTC. The chain links TRBV5-1 to TRBJ2-7, with D possibly TRBD1 on 6 matching bases. CDR3 length: 12 amino acids. Trimming took off 4 bases at V and 7 bases at J, with 12 bases between the two ends. Germline CDR1 and CDR2: SGHRS and YFSETQ.

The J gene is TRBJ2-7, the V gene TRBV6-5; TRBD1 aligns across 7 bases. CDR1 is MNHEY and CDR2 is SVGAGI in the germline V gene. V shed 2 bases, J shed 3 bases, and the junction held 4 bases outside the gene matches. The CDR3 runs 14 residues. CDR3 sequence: CASSYAGTDYEQYF. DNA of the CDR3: TGTGCCAGCAGTTACGCCGGGACAGACTACGAGCAGTACTTC.

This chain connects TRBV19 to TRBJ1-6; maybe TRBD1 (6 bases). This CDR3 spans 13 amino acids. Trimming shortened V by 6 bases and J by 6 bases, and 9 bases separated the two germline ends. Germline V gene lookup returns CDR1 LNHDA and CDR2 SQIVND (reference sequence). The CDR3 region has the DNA TGTGCCAGTAGCGGACAGACTAATTCACCCCTCCACTTT. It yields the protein CASSGQTNSPLHF.

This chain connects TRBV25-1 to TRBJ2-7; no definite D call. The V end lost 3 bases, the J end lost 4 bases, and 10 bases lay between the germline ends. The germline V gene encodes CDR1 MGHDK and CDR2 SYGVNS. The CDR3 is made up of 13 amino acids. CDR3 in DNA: TGTGCCAGCAGTGAGACACAAGGTTACGAGCAGTACTTC. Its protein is CASSETQGYEQYF.

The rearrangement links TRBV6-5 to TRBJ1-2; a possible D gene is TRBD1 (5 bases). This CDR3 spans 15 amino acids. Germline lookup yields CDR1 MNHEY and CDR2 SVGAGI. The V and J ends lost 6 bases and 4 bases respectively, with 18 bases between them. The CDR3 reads CASRAMGGETYGYTF. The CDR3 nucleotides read TGTGCCAGCAGGGCGATGGGGGGTGAAACCTATGGCTACACCTTC.

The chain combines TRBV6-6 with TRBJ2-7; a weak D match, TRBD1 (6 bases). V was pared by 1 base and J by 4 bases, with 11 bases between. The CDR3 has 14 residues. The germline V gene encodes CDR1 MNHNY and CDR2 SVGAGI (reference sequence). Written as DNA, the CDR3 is TGTGCCAGCAGTTACTTGGGGGCGCGATACGAGCAGTACTTC. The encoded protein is CASSYLGARYEQYF.

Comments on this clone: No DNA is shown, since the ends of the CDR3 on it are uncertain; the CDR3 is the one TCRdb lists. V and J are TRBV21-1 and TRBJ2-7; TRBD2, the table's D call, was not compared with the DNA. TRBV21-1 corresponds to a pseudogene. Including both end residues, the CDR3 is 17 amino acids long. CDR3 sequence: CASSKVGGGNTSYEQYF.

This chain's CDR3 is CSVEEAGGSNEQFF. In DNA form, the CDR3 reads TGCAGCGTTGAAGAGGCAGGGGGTAGCAATGAGCAGTTCTTC. The chain links TRBV29-1 to TRBJ2-1, with 7 bases aligning to TRBD1. Looked up from germline, CDR1 is SQVTM and CDR2 is ANQGSEA. CDR3 length: 14 residues. J gave up 6 bases and V 0 bases, and 5 bases lay outside the gene matches.

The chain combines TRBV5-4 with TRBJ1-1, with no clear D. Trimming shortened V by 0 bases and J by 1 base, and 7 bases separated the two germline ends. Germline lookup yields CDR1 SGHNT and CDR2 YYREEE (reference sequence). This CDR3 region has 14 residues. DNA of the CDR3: TGTGCCAGCAGCTTGGACGTCGGGAACACTGAAGCTTTCTTT. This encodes CASSLDVGNTEAFF.

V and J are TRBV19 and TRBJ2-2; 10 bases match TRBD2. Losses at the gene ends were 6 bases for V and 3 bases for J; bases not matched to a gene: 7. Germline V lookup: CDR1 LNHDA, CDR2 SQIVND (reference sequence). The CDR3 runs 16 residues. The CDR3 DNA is TGTGCCAGTAGGCTAGCGGGGGAGCCTTACACCGGGGAGCTGTTTTTT. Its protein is CASRLAGEPYTGELFF.